The clone carrying this T cell receptor (beta chain) was observed many times. TCRdb analysed the 5' RACE reads with MiXCR anew, one entry per CDR3 protein. The sample consists of 640,000 or so distinct CDR3 sequences, approximately 6.1% of them appearing once. These data are taken from a study of identical twins. This TCR was recovered from a man aged 18 to 29 in good health. The sample consisted of naive T cells sorted from blood.

For the CDR3, the DNA is TGTGCCAGCAGTTTATCGGCAGGGATGGGTACTGAAGCTTTCTTT. Translated: CASSLSAGMGTEAFF. The rearrangement uses TRBV27 and TRBJ1-1; TRBD1 might be the D (5 bases). The CDR3 is 15 residues long. Germline V gives CDR1 MNHEY, CDR2 SMNVEV (reference sequence). V was clipped by 0 bases and J by 5 bases, with 13 bases between them.